Listed here are 32 T cell receptor beta chains from one sample, sequenced in a study of cytomegalovirus exposure and HLA in healthy donors. Libraries were prepared by immunoSEQ multiplex PCR; TCRdb keeps only in-frame clonotypes and omits some of them. The table shows about 200,000 clones, with 88% occurring only once. Sequencing was carried out using PBMCs. These receptors came from a woman under 30 in good health and CMV-seronegative.

The table lists this clone with a count of one. The chain recombines TRBV27 with TRBJ1-4; D gene ambiguous. The V gene's germline CDR1 is MNHEY and CDR2 SMNVEV (reference sequence). The CDR3 extends over 13 amino acids. V lost 7 bases and J 0 bases, leaving 6 bases between the germline ends. The CDR3 here is CASKSTTNEKLFF. CDR3 DNA: TGTGCCAGCAAAAGCACAACTAATGAAAAACTGTTTTTT.

The chain is built from TRBV27 and TRBJ2-1; perhaps TRBD1 as D (5 bases). The V and J ends lost 4 bases and 8 bases respectively, with 18 bases between them. The CDR3 is 15 residues long. CDR1 is MNHEY and CDR2 is SMNVEV in the germline V gene (reference sequence). This CDR3 is CASSWKGRSIDEQFF. The CDR3 coding sequence is TGTGCCAGCAGTTGGAAGGGGCGTAGTATCGATGAGCAGTTCTTC.

This rearrangement joins TRBV28 to TRBJ2-1; D call uncertain. With 1 base removed from V and 8 bases from J, the gap between germline ends came to 6 bases. From germline, CDR1 is MDHEN and CDR2 SYDVKM. The CDR3 is made up of 12 amino acids. Here the CDR3 reads CASSLSSDEQFF. CDR3 nucleotides: TGTGCCAGCAGTTTATCGAGCGATGAGCAGTTCTTC.

The chain has TRBV5-6 and TRBJ1-1; D perhaps matches TRBD1 (6 bases). The CDR3 is 16 residues long. V lost 2 bases and J 3 bases, leaving 17 bases between the germline ends. Germline values: CDR1 SGHDT, CDR2 YYEEEE. DNA for the CDR3: TGTGCCAGCAGCTTTAATTCAGGACAGACTCACACTGAAGCTTTCTTT. It codes for CASSFNSGQTHTEAFF.

This clone was observed once. DNA for the CDR3: TGTGCCAGCTCACGAGCGGGAGAAGAGACCCAGTACTTC. The encoded protein is CASSRAGEETQYF. The V and J genes are TRBV7-9 and TRBJ2-5; 8 bases match TRBD2. Germline values: CDR1 SEHNR, CDR2 FQNEAQ (reference sequence). The V segment lost 8 bases and the J segment 3 bases; nucleotides outside the gene matches: 5. CDR3 length: 13 amino acids.

This chain joins TRBV9 and TRBJ1-2; 7 nucleotides agree with TRBD1. CDR1 is SGDLS and CDR2 is YYNGEE in the germline V gene. The CDR3 is 15 amino acids. J gave up 5 bases and V 2 bases, and 9 bases lay outside the gene matches. The DNA for the CDR3 is TGTGCCAGCAGCGTGTGGCGGCAGGGGGTTTATGGCTACACCTTC. As protein: CASSVWRQGVYGYTF.

This CDR3 is CASSTHTGWNTGELFF. The CDR3 DNA sequence: TGTGCCAGCAGCACCCACACAGGGTGGAACACCGGGGAGCTGTTTTTT. The gene calls are TRBV7-8 and TRBJ2-2; D possibly corresponds to TRBD1 (6 bases). CDR3 length: 16 amino acids. Germline lookup yields CDR1 SGHVS and CDR2 FQNEAQ. V shed 5 bases and J shed 1 base, with 14 bases lying between them.

V gene TRBV4-3 combines with J gene TRBJ1-2; the D gene is possibly TRBD1 (6 bases). CDR3 size: 15 residues. Between the trimmed V and J ends, which lost 0 bases and 4 bases, there was a span of 12 bases. Germline loops: CDR1 LGHNA, CDR2 YSLEER. CDR3 DNA sequence: TGCGCCAGCAGCCAAGAACAGGACAGTCGCTATGGCTACACCTTC. Its translation is CASSQEQDSRYGYTF.

The chain links TRBV6-5 to TRBJ1-2, with a tentative D call TRBD1 (5 bases). The V end was cut by 8 bases, the J end by 5 bases, with 15 bases between. CDR3 length: 13 amino acids. Germline lookup yields CDR1 MNHEY and CDR2 SVGAGI. CDR3 amino acids: CASRAEGDYGYTF. CDR3 nucleotides: TGTGCCAGCCGGGCAGAAGGGGATTATGGCTACACCTTC.

This chain connects TRBV6-5 to TRBJ2-1, with 7 nucleotides matching TRBD2. The germline gives CDR1 MNHEY, CDR2 SVGAGI. Unmatched junction bases numbered 4, after V lost 4 bases and J lost 10 bases. CDR3 length: 12 amino acids. The CDR3 sequence: CASSSRTREQFF. In nucleotides, the CDR3 is TGTGCCAGCAGTTCCAGGACTAGAGAGCAGTTCTTC.

In this sample, this clone turned up once. This CDR3 is also generated by other DNA sequences in the sample. The rearrangement links TRBV9 to TRBJ1-5, with a weak D call TRBD1 (5 bases). This CDR3 region has 15 residues. Germline CDR1 and CDR2: SGDLS and YYNGEE. Trimming left V 0 bases short and J 5 bases short, with 12 bases between. CDR3 region: CASSVGGRADQPQHF. The CDR3 nucleotides read TGTGCCAGCAGCGTAGGGGGCAGGGCGGATCAGCCCCAGCATTTT.

V and J are TRBV5-1 and TRBJ2-3, with 8 bases lining up with TRBD2. CDR3 length: 14 amino acids. V trimming: 0 bases; J trimming: 4 bases; junction bases outside the gene matches: 1. Germline V lookup: CDR1 SGHRS, CDR2 YFSETQ. CDR3 sequence: CASSLARGADTQYF. The CDR3 DNA reads as TGCGCCAGCAGCTTGGCGCGGGGGGCAGATACGCAGTATTTT.

This chain joins TRBV5-4 and TRBJ2-3; D remains unclear. Trimming shortened V by 4 bases and J by 3 bases, and 12 bases separated the two germline ends. CDR1 is SGHNT and CDR2 is YYREEE in the germline V gene (reference sequence). This CDR3 is built from 14 residues. CDR3 bases: TGTGCCAGCAGCCGAACGCAACAAACAGATACGCAGTATTTT. As protein: CASSRTQQTDTQYF.

The chain joins TRBV11-2 to TRBJ2-7; 7 bases fit TRBD1. The length of the CDR3 is 13 residues. Germline CDR1 SGHAT, CDR2 FQNNGV. The V and J ends lost 5 bases and 7 bases, in that order; junction bases with no gene match: 8. CDR3 sequence (DNA): TGTGCCAGCAGCCCGAGGACAGGATCTGAGCAGTACTTC. Translating gives CASSPRTGSEQYF.

Only a few counts were recorded for this clone. The sample has other DNA sequences that encode this CDR3 too. J is TRBJ1-2 and V is TRBV18; 8 bases align to TRBD1. This CDR3 comprises 13 residues. CDR1 is KGHSH, CDR2 LQKENI, per germline. Trimming removed 3 bases from V and 8 bases from J; junction bases left unmatched: 5. CDR3 sequence (DNA): TGTGCCAGCTCACCCGACAGGGGAAGAGGCTACACCTTC. This translates into CASSPDRGRGYTF.

This chain joins TRBV15 and TRBJ1-1; 9 bases line up with TRBD1. The CDR3 is 14 amino acids. V lost 4 bases to trimming and J lost 6 bases; unmatched junction nucleotides: 6. CDR1 and CDR2 (germline): LNHNV, YYDKDF (reference sequence). CDR3 bases: TGTGCCACCAGCACGAGGACAGGGGATTCTGAAGCTTTCTTT. It translates to CATSTRTGDSEAFF.

The chain uses TRBV28 and TRBJ2-3, with 9 positions matching TRBD1. The V and J ends lost 8 bases and 2 bases, in that order; junction bases with no gene match: 8. The CDR3 contains 15 residues. In germline, CDR1 is MDHEN, CDR2 SYDVKM. In nucleotides, the CDR3 is TGTGCCAGCCGACAGGGGGAGGGATTCACAGATACGCAGTATTTT. Translation: CASRQGEGFTDTQYF.

The chain couples TRBV5-1 to TRBJ2-1; the D gene is possibly TRBD2 (6 bases). The germline V gene encodes CDR1 SGHRS and CDR2 YFSETQ. The CDR3 is 19 residues long. V was cut by 1 base and J by 0 bases, with 20 bases left in between. The CDR3 here is CASSLYSGGRGSSYNEQFF. The CDR3 DNA is TGCGCCAGCAGCTTGTATTCCGGGGGTCGGGGGAGCTCCTACAATGAGCAGTTCTTC.

The chain uses TRBV6-5 and TRBJ2-7; D possibly corresponds to TRBD2 (5 bases). The V gene lost 6 bases and the J gene lost 6 bases, with 15 bases spanning the gap. Germline-derived CDR1 and CDR2 are MNHEY and SVGAGI. The CDR3 totals 13 residues. CDR3 coding DNA: TGTGCCAGCAGCCCCGGCGACGGAGGCGAGCAGTACTTC. Protein: CASSPGDGGEQYF.

This rearrangement joins TRBV7-8 to TRBJ2-7; D may be TRBD2 (6 bases). Trimming left V 1 base short and J 3 bases short, with 16 bases between. CDR1 is SGHVS, CDR2 FQNEAQ, per germline. The CDR3 is 16 residues long. In DNA form, the CDR3 reads TGTGCCAGCAGCTTAGGGGGTCGTGGGAGGAACTACGAGCAGTACTTC. Amino acids: CASSLGGRGRNYEQYF.

This chain joins TRBV19 and TRBJ1-4; D is possibly TRBD1 (5 bases). Germline CDR1 LNHDA, CDR2 SQIVND (reference sequence). This CDR3 is 14 amino acids long. Trimming removed 3 bases from V and 5 bases from J, with 10 bases in between. CDR3 sequence reads: CASSIPGWNEKLFF. The DNA of the CDR3 is TGTGCCAGTAGTATTCCAGGGTGGAATGAAAAACTGTTTTTT.

The J gene is TRBJ2-7, the V gene TRBV11-3; 7 nucleotides align to TRBD1. This CDR3 is built from 13 residues. CDR1 SGHNT and CDR2 YENEEA come from the germline V gene. J lost 4 bases, V lost 4 bases, and 4 bases had no gene match. CDR3 protein: CASSYGTEYEQYF. As DNA, the CDR3 is TGTGCCAGCAGCTACGGGACAGAATACGAGCAGTACTTC.

The chain is built from TRBV7-9 and TRBJ2-7; 11 bases line up with TRBD2. Germline CDR1 reads SEHNR; CDR2 reads FQNEAQ (reference sequence). CDR3 length: 16 amino acids. Germline trimming cut 5 bases from V and 2 bases from J; bases unmatched to any gene: 8. CDR3 DNA: TGTGCCAGCAGCAAGGGACTAGCGGCCCCTACCTACGAGCAGTACTTC. Translating it yields CASSKGLAAPTYEQYF.

The chain recombines TRBV4-2 with TRBJ2-7, with TRBD2 matching 8 bases. The CDR3 spans 15 residues. The germline V gene has CDR1 LGHNA and CDR2 YNFKEQ. The V and J ends lost 0 bases and 2 bases, in that order; junction bases with no gene match: 3. This CDR3 is CASSQEGGLAYEQYF. Written as DNA, the CDR3 is TGTGCCAGCAGCCAAGAAGGGGGACTAGCCTACGAGCAGTACTTC.

The chain has TRBV6-1 and TRBJ1-1; D is unclear. The CDR3 length is 14 residues. Germline CDR1 MNHNS, CDR2 SASEGT. Trimming shortened V by 6 bases and J by 4 bases, and 15 bases separated the two germline ends. CDR3 coding DNA: TGTGCCAGCAGCCCCCAGGTACTGGGCACTGAAGCTTTCTTT. It codes for CASSPQVLGTEAFF.

The rearrangement joins TRBV6-1 to TRBJ1-3; 8 bases align to TRBD1. CDR3 length: 17 amino acids. CDR1 MNHNS and CDR2 SASEGT come from the germline V gene. Unmatched junction bases numbered 8, after V lost 1 base and J lost 3 bases. The CDR3 DNA follows: TGTGCCAGCAGTGAAGATTGGGCAGGGGGCTATGGAAACACCATATATTTT. Translated, it gives CASSEDWAGGYGNTIYF.

On this clone: This sample also contains other DNA sequences that code for the same CDR3. The gene calls are TRBV28 and TRBJ1-1; 11 bases line up with TRBD1. J lost 5 bases, V lost 8 bases, and 10 bases had no gene match. The CDR3 sequence is 15 residues long. Germline V CDR1 and CDR2: MDHEN, SYDVKM. In nucleotides, the CDR3 is TGTGCCAGCTCATCTCCGGGACAGGGGGGAACTGAAGCTTTCTTT. Its protein is CASSSPGQGGTEAFF.

A few counts support this clone. This chain connects TRBV19 to TRBJ2-1, with 7 nucleotides matching TRBD2. This CDR3 contains 13 residues. CDR1 and CDR2 from the germline V gene are LNHDA and SQIVND (reference sequence). J was trimmed by 1 base and V by 7 bases; bases with no gene match: 1. DNA of the CDR3: TGTGCCAGTATGCGGGAGTCCTACAATGAGCAGTTCTTC. This codes for CASMRESYNEQFF.

The rearrangement links TRBV11-2 to TRBJ2-1; the match to TRBD1 covers 7 bases. Germline CDR1 and CDR2: SGHAT and FQNNGV. The CDR3 extends over 15 amino acids. The trim removed 3 bases at V and 6 bases at J, leaving 8 bases unmatched. CDR3 protein: CASSFPFRDSNEQFF. The CDR3, as DNA: TGTGCCAGCAGCTTTCCTTTCCGGGACAGCAATGAGCAGTTCTTC. The complete variable domain, with remaining parts taken from reference TRBV11-2 and TRBJ2-1, reads EAGVAQSPRYKIIEKRQSVAFWCNPISGHATLYWYQQILGQGPKLLIQFQNNGVVDDSQLPKDRFSAERLKGVDSTLKIQPAKLEDSAVYLCASSFPFRDSNEQFFGPGTRLTVL.

The J gene is TRBJ1-1, the V gene TRBV6-1, with D possibly TRBD1 on 6 matching bases. CDR3 length: 14 amino acids. Trimming shortened V by 5 bases and J by 1 base, and 11 bases separated the two germline ends. Germline values: CDR1 MNHNS, CDR2 SASEGT. The CDR3 region is CASSFGQQNTEAFF. In nucleotides, the CDR3 is TGTGCCAGCAGTTTTGGACAGCAGAACACTGAAGCTTTCTTT.

This clone was seen just once. V usage is TRBV11-2 and J usage is TRBJ2-1; a weak D match, TRBD2 (6 bases). The CDR3 runs 17 residues. V gave up 5 bases and J gave up 0 bases, with 17 bases separating them. The V gene's germline CDR1 is SGHAT and CDR2 FQNNGV. This chain's CDR3 is CASSRYPGGGSYNEQFF. CDR3 coding DNA: TGTGCCAGCAGCCGATATCCCGGGGGTGGCTCCTACAATGAGCAGTTCTTC.

The V call is TRBV9, the J call TRBJ2-6; D possibly corresponds to TRBD1 (6 bases). V lost 3 bases, J lost 0 bases, and 10 bases lay in between. The CDR3 totals 16 residues. CDR1 SGDLS and CDR2 YYNGEE come from the germline V gene. CDR3 region: CASSGGHTSGANVLTF. For the CDR3, the DNA is TGTGCCAGCAGCGGGGGACACACCTCTGGGGCCAACGTCCTGACTTTC.